This T cell receptor beta chain was documented in a study of blood T cell repertoires in COVID-19. At the level of the study: Sites in the United States, Italy and Spain provided acute and convalescent COVID-19 samples. Sources were T cells, B-cell-depleted T cells, or PBMCs; the material itself was cDNA or gDNA.

Followed longitudinally, the Seattle patients had been enrolled during active infection. The V and J ends lost 3 bases and 4 bases respectively, with 13 bases between them. CDR1 and CDR2 (germline): MRHNA, SNTAGT. This CDR3 is built from 15 residues. Per the authors' pipeline: Quantification of nucleated cells was approximated via reference gene primer amplification. Profiled with immunoSEQ multiplex PCR; TCRdb holds only in-frame clones, not every one. That table gives V, J and clone size, and the DNA gave D and trimming. The sample has about 260,000 clones; roughly 90% are singletons. The gene calls are TRBV6-4 and TRBJ2-1; maybe TRBD2 (6 bases). The specimen was peripheral blood. This TCR was recovered from a young woman with COVID-19, enrolled during active disease. Here the CDR3 reads CASSEKASAYNEQFF. For the CDR3, the DNA is TGTGCCAGCAGTGAAAAGGCTAGCGCTTACAATGAGCAGTTCTTC.